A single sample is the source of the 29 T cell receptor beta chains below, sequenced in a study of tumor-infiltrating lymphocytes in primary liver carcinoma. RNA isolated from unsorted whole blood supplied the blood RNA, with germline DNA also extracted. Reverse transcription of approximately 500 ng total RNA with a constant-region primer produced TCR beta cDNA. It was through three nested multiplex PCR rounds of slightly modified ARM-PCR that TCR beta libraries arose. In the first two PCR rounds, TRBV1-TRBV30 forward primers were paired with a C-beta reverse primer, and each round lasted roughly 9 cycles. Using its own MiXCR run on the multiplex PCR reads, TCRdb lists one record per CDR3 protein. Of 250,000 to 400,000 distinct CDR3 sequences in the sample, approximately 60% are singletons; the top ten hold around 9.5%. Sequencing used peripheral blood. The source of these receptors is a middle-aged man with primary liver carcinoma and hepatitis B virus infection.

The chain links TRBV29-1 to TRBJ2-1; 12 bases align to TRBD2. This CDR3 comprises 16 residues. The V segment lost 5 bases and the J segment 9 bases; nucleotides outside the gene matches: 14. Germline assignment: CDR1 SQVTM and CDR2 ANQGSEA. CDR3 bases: TGCAGCGTTATGACTAGCGGGAGAGGATCTTTGAGTGAGCAGTTCTTC. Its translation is CSVMTSGRGSLSEQFF.

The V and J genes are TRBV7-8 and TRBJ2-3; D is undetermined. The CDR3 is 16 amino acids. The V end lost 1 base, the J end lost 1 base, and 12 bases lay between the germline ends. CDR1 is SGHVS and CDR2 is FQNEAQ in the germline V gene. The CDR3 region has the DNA TGTGCCAGCAGCTTAGAGTCAGGTGGGGGCACAGATACGCAGTATTTT. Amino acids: CASSLESGGGTDTQYF.

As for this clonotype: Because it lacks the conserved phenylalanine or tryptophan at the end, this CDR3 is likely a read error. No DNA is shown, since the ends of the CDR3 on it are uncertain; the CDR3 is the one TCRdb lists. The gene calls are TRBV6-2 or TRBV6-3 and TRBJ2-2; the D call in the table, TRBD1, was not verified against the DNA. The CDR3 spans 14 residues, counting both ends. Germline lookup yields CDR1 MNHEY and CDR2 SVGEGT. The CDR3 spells CASSYEGTAGERFV.

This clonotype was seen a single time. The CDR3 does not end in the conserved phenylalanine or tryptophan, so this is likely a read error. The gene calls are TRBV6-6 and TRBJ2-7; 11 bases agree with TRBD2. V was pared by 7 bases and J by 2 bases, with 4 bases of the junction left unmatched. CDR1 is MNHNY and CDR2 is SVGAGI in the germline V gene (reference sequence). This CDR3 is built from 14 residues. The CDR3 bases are TGTGCCAGCAATATAGCGGGAGGGCCCTACGAGCAGTACTCC. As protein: CASNIAGGPYEQYS.

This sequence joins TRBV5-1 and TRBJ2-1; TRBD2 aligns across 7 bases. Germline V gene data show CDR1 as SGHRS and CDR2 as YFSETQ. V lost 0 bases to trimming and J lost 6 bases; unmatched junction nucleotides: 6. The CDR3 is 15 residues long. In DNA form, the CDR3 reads TGCGCCAGCAGCTTGGCCGCGGGAGTCTCCAATGAGCAGTTCTTC. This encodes CASSLAAGVSNEQFF. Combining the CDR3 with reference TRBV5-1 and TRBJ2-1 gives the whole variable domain KAGVTQTPRYLIKTRGQQVTLSCSPISGHRSVSWYQQTPGQGLQFLFEYFSETQRNKGNFPGRFSGRQFSNSRSEMNVSTLELGDSALYLCASSLAAGVSNEQFFGPGTRLTVL.

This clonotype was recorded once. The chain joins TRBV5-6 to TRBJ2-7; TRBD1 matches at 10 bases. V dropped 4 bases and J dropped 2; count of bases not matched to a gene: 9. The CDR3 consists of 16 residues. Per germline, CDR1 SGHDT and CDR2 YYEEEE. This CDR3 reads CASSQPRDRGTYEQYF. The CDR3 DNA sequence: TGTGCCAGCAGCCAGCCCCGGGACAGGGGTACCTACGAGCAGTACTTC. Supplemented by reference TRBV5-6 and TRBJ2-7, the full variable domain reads DAGVTQSPTHLIKTRGQQVTLRCSPKSGHDTVSWYQQALGQGPQFIFQYYEEEERQRGNFPDRFSGHQFPNYSSELNVNALLLGDSALYLCASSQPRDRGTYEQYFGPGTRLTVT.

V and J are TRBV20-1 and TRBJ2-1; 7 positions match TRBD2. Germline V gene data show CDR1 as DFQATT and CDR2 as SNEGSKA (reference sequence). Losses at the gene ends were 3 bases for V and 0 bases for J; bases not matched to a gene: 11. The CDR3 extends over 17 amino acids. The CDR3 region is CSARSQRSGRSYNEQFF. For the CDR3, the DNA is TGCAGTGCTAGGAGCCAACGTAGCGGGCGCTCCTACAATGAGCAGTTCTTC.

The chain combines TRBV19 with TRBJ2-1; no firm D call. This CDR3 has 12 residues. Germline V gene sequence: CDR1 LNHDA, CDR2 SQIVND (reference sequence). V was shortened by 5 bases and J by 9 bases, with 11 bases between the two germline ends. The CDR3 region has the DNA TGTGCCAGTAGTGTTGAATCGACTGAGCAGTTCTTC. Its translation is CASSVESTEQFF.

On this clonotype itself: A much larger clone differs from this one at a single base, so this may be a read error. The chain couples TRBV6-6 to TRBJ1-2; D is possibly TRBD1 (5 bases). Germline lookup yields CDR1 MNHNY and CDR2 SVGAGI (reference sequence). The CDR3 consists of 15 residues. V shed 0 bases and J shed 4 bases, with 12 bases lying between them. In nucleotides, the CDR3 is TGTGCCAGCAGTTACTCCACAGGCGGGTGCTATGGCTACACCTTC. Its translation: CASSYSTGGCYGYTF.

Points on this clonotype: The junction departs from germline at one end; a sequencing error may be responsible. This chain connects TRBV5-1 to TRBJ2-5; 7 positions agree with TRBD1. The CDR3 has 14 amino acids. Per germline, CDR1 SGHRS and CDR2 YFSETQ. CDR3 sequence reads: CANSQQGLQETQHF. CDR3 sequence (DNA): TGCGCCAACAGCCAACAGGGGCTCCAAGAGACCCAGCACTTC.

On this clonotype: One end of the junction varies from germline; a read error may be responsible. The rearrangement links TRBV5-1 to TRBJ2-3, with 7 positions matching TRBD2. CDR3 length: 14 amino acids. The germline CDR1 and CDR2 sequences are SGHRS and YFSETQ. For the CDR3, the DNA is TGCACCAGCAGCTCCGGACTAGACACAGATACGCAGTATTTT. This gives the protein CTSSSGLDTDTQYF.

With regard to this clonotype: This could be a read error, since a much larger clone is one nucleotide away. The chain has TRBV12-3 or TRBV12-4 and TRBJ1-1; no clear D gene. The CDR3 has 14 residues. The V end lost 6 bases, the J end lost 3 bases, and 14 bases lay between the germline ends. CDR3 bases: TGTGCCAGCAGCCTCCGCGATGGGGACACTGAAGCTTTCTTT. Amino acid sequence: CASSLRDGDTEAFF.

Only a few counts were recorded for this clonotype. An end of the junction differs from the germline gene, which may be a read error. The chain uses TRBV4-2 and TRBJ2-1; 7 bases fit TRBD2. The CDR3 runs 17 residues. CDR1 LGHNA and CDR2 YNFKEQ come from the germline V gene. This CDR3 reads CVSSLQAGERGDNEQFF. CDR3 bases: TGTGTCAGCAGCCTGCAGGCGGGGGAACGGGGGGACAATGAGCAGTTCTTC.

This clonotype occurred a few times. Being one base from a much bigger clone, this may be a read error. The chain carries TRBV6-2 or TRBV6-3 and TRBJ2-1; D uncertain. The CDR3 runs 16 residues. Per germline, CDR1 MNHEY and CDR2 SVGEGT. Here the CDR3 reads CASSYSAEPLYSEQFF. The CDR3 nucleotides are TGTGCCAGCAGTTACTCGGCCGAGCCCCTATACAGTGAGCAGTTCTTC.

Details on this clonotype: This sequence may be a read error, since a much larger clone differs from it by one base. CDR3 sequence: CVSNPGRNTEAFF. The CDR3, as DNA: TGTGTCAGCAATCCGGGCAGAAACACTGAAGCTTTCTTT. The rearrangement links TRBV6-2 or TRBV6-3 to TRBJ1-1; no clear D. This CDR3 is built from 13 residues. The germline V gene encodes CDR1 MNHEY and CDR2 SVGEGT.

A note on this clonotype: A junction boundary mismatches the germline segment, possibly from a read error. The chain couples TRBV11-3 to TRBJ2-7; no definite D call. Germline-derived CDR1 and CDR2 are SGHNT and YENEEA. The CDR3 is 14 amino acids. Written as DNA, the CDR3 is TGTGCCAGCAGCTTAGCCGACGACTCCTACGAGCCGTACTTC. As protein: CASSLADDSYEPYF.

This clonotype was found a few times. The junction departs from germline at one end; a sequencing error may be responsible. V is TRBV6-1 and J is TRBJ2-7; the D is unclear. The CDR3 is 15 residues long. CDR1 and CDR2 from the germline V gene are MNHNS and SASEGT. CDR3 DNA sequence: TGTGCCAGCAGTGAAGCGGGTGATTCCTCCTACAAGCAGTACTTC. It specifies CASSEAGDSSYKQYF.

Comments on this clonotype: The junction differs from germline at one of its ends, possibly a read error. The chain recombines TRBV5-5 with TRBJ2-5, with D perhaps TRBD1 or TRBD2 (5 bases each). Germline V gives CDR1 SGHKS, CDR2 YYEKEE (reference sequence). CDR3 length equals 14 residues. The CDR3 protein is CASSLSGTAEIQYF. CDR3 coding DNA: TGTGCCAGCAGCTTGTCAGGGACGGCGGAGATCCAGTACTTC.

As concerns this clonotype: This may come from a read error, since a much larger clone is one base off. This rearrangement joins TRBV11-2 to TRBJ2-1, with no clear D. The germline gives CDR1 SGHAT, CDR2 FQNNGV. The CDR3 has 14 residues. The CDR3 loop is CASSGYGLYNEQLF. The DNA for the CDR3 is TGTGCCAGCAGCGGCTACGGGCTTTACAATGAGCAGTTATTC.

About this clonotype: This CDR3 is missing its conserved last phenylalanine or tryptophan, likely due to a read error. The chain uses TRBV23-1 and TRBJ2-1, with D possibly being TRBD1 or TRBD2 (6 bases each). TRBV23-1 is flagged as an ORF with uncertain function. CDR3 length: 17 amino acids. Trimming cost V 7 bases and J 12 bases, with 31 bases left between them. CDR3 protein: CASTLWGAGQEGQGQFV. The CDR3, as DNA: TGCGCCAGCACCCTATGGGGGGCGGGCCAAGAGGGCCAGGGGCAGTTCGTC.

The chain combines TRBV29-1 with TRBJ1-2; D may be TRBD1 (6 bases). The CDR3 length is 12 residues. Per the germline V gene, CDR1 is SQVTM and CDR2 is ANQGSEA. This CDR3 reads CNVGGQNYGYTF. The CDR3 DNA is TGCAACGTCGGGGGGCAGAATTATGGCTACACCTTC.

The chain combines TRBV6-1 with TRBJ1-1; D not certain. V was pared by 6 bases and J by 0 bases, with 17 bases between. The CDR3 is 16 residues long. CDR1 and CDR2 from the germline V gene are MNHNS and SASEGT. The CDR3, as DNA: TGTGCCAGCAGACCGGGGTCCTTCGACGTGAACACTGAAGCTTTCTTT. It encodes CASRPGSFDVNTEAFF.

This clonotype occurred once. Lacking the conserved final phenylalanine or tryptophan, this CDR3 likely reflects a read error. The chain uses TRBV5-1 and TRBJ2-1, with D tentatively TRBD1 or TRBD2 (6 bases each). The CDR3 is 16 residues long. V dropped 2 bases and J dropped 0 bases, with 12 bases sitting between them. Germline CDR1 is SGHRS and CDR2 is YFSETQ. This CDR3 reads CASSFGGTSSYNEQFL. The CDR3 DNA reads TGCGCCAGCAGCTTTGGCGGGACAAGCTCCTACAATGAGCAGTTCCTC.

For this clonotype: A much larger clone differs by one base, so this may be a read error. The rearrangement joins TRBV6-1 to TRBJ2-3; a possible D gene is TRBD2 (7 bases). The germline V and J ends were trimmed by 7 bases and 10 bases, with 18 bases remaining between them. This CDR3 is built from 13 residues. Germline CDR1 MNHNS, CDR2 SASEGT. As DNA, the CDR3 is TGTGCCAGCACCCGAAGGGAGGGGGATGCGCAGTATTTT. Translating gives CASTRREGDAQYF.

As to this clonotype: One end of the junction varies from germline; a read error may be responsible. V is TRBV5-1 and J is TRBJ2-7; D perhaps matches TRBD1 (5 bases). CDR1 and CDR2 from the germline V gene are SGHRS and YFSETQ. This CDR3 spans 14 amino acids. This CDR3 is CASSPDTSRGELYF. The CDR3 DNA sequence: TGCGCCAGCAGCCCGGACACCTCAAGGGGCGAGCTGTACTTC.

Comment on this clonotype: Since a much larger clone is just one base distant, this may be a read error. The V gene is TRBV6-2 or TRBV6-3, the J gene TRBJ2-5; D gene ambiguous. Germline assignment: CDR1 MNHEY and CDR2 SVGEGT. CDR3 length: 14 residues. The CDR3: CASSLDGRQETKYF. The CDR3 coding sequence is TGTGCCAGCAGCCTGGACGGCCGCCAAGAGACCAAGTACTTC.

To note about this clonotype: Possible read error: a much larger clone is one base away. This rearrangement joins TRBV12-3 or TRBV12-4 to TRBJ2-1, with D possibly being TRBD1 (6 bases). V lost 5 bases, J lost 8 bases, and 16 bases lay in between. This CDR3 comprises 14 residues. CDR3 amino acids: CASSTGAGDHEQFF. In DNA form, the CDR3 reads TGTGCCAGCAGTACCGGGGCAGGGGACCATGAGCAGTTCTTC.

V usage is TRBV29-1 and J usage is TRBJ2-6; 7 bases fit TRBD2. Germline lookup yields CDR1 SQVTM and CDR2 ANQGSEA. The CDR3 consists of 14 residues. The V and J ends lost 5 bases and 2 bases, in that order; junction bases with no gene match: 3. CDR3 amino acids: CSVTSETGANVLTF. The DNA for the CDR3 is TGCAGCGTTACTAGCGAGACTGGGGCCAACGTCCTGACTTTC.

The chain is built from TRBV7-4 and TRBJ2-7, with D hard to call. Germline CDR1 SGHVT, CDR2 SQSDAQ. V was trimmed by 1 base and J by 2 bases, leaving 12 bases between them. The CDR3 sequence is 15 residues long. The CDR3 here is CASSLGACGTYEQYF. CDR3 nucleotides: TGTGCCAGCAGCTTAGGAGCGTGTGGAACCTACGAGCAGTACTTC.